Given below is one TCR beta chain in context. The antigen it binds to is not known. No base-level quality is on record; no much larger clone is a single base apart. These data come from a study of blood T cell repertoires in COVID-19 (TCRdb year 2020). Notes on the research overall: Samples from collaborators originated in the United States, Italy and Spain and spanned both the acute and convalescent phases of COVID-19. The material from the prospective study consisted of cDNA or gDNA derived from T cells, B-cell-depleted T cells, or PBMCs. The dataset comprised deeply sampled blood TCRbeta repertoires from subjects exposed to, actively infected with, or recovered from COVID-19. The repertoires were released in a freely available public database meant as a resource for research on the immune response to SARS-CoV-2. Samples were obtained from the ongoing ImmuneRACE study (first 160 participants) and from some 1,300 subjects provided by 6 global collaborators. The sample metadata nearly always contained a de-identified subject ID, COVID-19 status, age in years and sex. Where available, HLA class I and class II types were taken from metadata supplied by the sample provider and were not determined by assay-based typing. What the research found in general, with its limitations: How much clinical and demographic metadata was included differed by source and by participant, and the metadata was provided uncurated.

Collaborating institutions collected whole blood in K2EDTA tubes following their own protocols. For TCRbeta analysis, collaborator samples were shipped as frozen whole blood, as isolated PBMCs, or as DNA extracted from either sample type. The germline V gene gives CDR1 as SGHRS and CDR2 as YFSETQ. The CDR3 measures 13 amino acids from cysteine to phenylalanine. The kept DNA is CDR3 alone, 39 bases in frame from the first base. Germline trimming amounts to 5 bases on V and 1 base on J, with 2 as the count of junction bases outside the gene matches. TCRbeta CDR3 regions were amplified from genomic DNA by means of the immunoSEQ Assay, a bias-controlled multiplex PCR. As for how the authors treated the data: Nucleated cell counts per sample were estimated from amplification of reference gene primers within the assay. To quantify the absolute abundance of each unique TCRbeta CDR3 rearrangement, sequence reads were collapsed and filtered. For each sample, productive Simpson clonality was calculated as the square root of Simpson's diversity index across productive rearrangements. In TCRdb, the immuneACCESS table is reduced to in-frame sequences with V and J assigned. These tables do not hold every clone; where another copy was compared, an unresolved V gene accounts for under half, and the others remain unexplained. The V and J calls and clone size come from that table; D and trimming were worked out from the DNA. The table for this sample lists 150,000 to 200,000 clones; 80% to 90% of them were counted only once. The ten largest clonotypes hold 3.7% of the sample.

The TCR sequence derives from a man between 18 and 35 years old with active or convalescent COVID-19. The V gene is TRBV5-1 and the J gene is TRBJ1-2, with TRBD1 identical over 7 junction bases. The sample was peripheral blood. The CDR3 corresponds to CASRQGNNYGYTF. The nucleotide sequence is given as TGCGCCAGCAGACAGGGGAATAACTATGGCTACACCTTC.